This TCR beta chain was recovered during a study of liver allograft versus peripheral blood T cells. Study in general: Transplanted livers and recipients' peripheral blood had their T cell receptor repertoires compared. Overall study findings and caveats: In liver allografts, T cell receptor repertoires reportedly differed from the repertoires found in peripheral blood.

Via MiXCR, TCRdb re-called the reads, giving one row per CDR3 protein. The top ten hold approximately 2% of the sample, which has some 9,000 distinct CDR3 sequences, over 15% seen once. The germline CDR1 and CDR2 sequences are MNHEY and SVGAGI. J was trimmed by 2 bases and V by 6 bases; bases with no gene match: 7. This CDR3 has 14 residues. This clonotype was seen a few times. The antigen is unknown. The chain links TRBV6-5 to TRBJ2-7; the match to TRBD1 covers 7 bases. This receptor was obtained from a human patient who had a liver transplant. The graft donor may have contributed some T cells. The CDR3 nucleotides are TGTGCCAGCAGCGACCGGGACAGCGCCTACGAGCAGTACTTC. Translation gives CASSDRDSAYEQYF.